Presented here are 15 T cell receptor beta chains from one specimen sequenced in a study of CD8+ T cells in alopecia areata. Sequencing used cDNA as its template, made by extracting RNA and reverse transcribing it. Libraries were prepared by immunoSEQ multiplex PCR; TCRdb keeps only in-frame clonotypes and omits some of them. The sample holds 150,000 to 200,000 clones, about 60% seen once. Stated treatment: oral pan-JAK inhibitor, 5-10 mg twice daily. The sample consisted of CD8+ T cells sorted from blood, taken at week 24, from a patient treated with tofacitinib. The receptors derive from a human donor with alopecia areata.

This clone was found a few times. The CDR3 here is CASSKRTGGYEQYF. In DNA form, the CDR3 reads TGTGCCAGCAGCAAACGGACAGGGGGCTACGAGCAGTACTTC. This rearrangement joins TRBV2 to TRBJ2-7, with 10 bases matching TRBD1. This CDR3 region has 14 residues. J gave up 3 bases and V 6 bases, and 5 bases lay outside the gene matches. CDR1 and CDR2 (germline): SNHLY, FYNNEI.

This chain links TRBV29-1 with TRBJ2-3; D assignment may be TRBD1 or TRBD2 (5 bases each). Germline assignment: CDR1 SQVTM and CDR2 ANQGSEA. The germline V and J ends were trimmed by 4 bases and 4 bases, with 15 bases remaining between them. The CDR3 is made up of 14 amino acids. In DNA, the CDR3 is TGCAGCGTTGGGCGGGCAGGGTCTTCAGATACGCAGTATTTT. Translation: CSVGRAGSSDTQYF.

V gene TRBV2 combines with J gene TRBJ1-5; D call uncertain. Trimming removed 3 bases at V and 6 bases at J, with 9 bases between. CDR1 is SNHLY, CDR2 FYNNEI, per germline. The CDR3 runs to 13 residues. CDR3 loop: CASSDTASQPQHF. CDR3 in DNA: TGTGCCAGCAGTGATACGGCTTCTCAGCCCCAGCATTTT.

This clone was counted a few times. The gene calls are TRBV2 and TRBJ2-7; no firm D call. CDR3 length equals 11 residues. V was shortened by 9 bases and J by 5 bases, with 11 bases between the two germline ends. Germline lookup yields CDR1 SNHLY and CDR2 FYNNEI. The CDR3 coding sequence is TGTGCCAGTCTGTTTGGCGACGAGCAGTACTTC. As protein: CASLFGDEQYF.

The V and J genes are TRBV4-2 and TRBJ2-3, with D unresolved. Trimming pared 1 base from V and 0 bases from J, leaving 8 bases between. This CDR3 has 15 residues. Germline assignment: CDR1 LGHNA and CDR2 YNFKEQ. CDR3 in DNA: TGTGCCAGCAGCCAAGGACAAGCTAGCACAGATACGCAGTATTTT. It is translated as CASSQGQASTDTQYF.

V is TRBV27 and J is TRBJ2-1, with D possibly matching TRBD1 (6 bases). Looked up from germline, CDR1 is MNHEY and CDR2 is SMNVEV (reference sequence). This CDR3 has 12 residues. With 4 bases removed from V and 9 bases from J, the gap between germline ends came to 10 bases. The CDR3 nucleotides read TGTGCCAGCAGTTCAGGGGCCGGTGAGCAGTTCTTC. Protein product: CASSSGAGEQFF.

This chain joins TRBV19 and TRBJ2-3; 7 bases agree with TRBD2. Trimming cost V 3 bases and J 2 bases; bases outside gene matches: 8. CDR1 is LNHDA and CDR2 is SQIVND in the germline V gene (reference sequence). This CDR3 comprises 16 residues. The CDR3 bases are TGTGCCAGTAGTATGACCCCGGGGGGTTACACAGATACGCAGTATTTT. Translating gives CASSMTPGGYTDTQYF.

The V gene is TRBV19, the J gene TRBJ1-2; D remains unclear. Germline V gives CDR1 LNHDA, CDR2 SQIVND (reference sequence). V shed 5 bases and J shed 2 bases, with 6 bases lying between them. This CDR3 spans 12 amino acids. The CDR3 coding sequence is TGTGCCAGTAGTTGGTCAAACTATGGCTACACCTTC. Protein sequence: CASSWSNYGYTF.

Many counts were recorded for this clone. The CDR3 spells CASSQRAGASYNEQFF. CDR3 sequence (DNA): TGTGCCAGCAGCCAACGAGCGGGGGCCTCCTACAATGAGCAGTTCTTC. This chain uses TRBV14 with TRBJ2-1; 8 bases are shared with TRBD2. This CDR3 is 16 amino acids long. CDR1 and CDR2 from the germline V gene are SGHDN and FVKESK. The trim removed 2 bases at V and 0 bases at J, leaving 3 bases unmatched.

CDR3 loop: CASSLAPQGFSYEQYF. In DNA form, the CDR3 reads TGTGCCAGCAGCTTGGCCCCCCAGGGATTCTCCTACGAGCAGTACTTC. The V gene is TRBV5-6, the J gene TRBJ2-7; tentatively, D is TRBD1 (5 bases). The CDR3 has 16 residues. V lost 0 bases to trimming and J lost 0 bases, with 13 bases between them. Germline loops: CDR1 SGHDT, CDR2 YYEEEE.

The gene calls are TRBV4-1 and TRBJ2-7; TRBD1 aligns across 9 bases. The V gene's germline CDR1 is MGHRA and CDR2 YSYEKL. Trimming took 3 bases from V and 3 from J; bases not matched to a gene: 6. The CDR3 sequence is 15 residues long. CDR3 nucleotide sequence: TGCGCCAGCAGCCAGAACACAGGGGGCAACTACGAGCAGTACTTC. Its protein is CASSQNTGGNYEQYF.

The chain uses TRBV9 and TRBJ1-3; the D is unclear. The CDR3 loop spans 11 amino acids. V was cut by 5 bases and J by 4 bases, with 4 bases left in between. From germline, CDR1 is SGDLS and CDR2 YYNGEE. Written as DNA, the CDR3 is TGTGCCAGCAGACGAGGAAACACCATATATTTT. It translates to CASRRGNTIYF.

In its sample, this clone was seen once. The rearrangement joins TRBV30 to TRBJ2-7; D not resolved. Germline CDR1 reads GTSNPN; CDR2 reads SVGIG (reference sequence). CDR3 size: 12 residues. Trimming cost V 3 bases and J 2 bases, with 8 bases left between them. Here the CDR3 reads CAWSANPYEQYF. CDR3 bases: TGTGCCTGGAGCGCTAACCCCTACGAGCAGTACTTC.

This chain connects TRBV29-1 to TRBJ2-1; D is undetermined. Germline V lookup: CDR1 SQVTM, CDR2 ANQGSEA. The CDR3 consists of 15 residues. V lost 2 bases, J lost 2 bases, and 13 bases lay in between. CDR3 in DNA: TGCAGCGTTGAACCCAATAAAGTCACCTACAATGAGCAGTTCTTC. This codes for CSVEPNKVTYNEQFF.

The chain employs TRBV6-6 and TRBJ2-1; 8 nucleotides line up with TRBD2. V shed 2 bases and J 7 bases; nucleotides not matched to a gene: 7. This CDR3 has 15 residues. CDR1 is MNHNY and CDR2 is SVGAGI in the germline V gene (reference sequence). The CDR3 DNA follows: TGTGCCAGCAGTTACCCGGGACTAGGGGTGAATGAGCAGTTCTTC. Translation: CASSYPGLGVNEQFF.